This entry is about one T cell receptor beta chain. The CDR3 is 21 amino acids. V shed 1 base, J shed 0 bases, and the junction held 10 bases outside the gene matches. CDR1 is SGHDN and CDR2 is FVKESK in the germline V gene. The sample comes from a study of blood T cell repertoires in COVID-19. Overall study context: Acute and convalescent COVID-19 specimens originated in the United States, Italy and Spain. Nucleic acid was either cDNA or gDNA, and it came from T cells, B-cell-depleted T cells, or PBMCs.

The authors' processing: Nucleated cell counts were estimated from reference gene primer amplification. Sequencing used immunoSEQ multiplex PCR; TCRdb keeps in-frame clones, though not all of them. V and J calls and clone size are as listed in that table; D and trimming were resolved from the DNA. The sample includes around 100,000 clones, 88% of them seen just once. The clonotype originates from a woman aged 60-70 years with acute or convalescent COVID-19. This chain joins TRBV14 and TRBJ2-6, with 12 bases fitting TRBD2. The sequencing sample was made of peripheral blood. The CDR3 sequence: CASSQAHFGLAGRSGANVLTF. The CDR3 DNA sequence: TGTGCCAGCAGCCAAGCCCACTTTGGACTAGCGGGGCGCTCTGGGGCCAACGTCCTGACTTTC.